What follows is one T cell receptor (beta chain) and its context. Its matching antigen is unknown. 13 Jbeta primers and 60 Vbeta primers were used for the PCR. The protocol was immunoSEQ multiplex PCR, while the TCRdb copy is restricted to in-frame clones and leaves out a portion. This table lists about 160,000 clones. Germline CDR1 is MRHNA and CDR2 is SNTAGT. This CDR3 has 16 residues. After removal of 2 bases from V and 0 bases from J, the junction contained 3 bases not matched to a gene. This entry belongs to a study of cytomegalovirus exposure and HLA in healthy donors. Overall study results and limits: Most TCR sequences were rare, but some public TCRs occurred in many donors.

The genes are TRBV6-4 and TRBJ2-1; 8 bases agree with TRBD2. The receptor was isolated from a man in his thirties or forties in good health and CMV-seronegative. Sequencing was carried out using PBMCs. This CDR3 reads CASSDVGTSSYNEQFF. DNA for the CDR3: TGTGCCAGCAGTGACGTCGGGACTAGCTCCTACAATGAGCAGTTCTTC.